Shown below are 18 T cell receptor beta chains from a single sample sequenced in a study of PD-L1 blockade in urothelial cancer. Generated by immunoSEQ multiplex PCR, the TCRdb table keeps only in-frame clones and is missing some. The sample consists of just over 20,000 clones, roughly 90% of them appearing once. The sequenced sample was PBMCs, obtained around atezolizumab (anti-PD-L1) treatment. The receptors originated from an older woman with urothelial cancer.

The chain recombines TRBV28 with TRBJ2-7; 8 nucleotides align to TRBD2. J lost 7 bases, V lost 6 bases, and 14 bases had no gene match. This CDR3 contains 15 residues. The germline V gene has CDR1 MDHEN and CDR2 SYDVKM. CDR3 DNA sequence: TGTGCCAGCAGCCCGGGAGCGCGGGAGGTACGAGAGCAGTACTTC. Encoded protein: CASSPGAREVREQYF.

This clone was detected once. The V and J genes are TRBV28 and TRBJ2-3, with 9 positions matching TRBD2. The CDR3 consists of 16 residues. With 4 bases clipped from V and 5 bases from J, the junction kept 10 bases outside the gene matches. CDR1 is MDHEN and CDR2 is SYDVKM in the germline V gene. CDR3 protein: CASSWTSEGLLDTQYF. CDR3 coding DNA: TGTGCCAGCAGTTGGACTAGCGAGGGCCTCCTAGATACGCAGTATTTT. Full variable domain (remainder filled in from reference TRBV28 and TRBJ2-3): DVKVTQSSRYLVKRTGEKVFLECVQDMDHENMFWYRQDPGLGLRLIYFSYDVKMKEKGDIPEGYSVSREKKERFSLILESASTNQTSMYLCASSWTSEGLLDTQYFGPGTRLTVL.

The chain carries TRBV28 and TRBJ2-7; a possible D gene is TRBD2 (5 bases). Germline V gene sequence: CDR1 MDHEN, CDR2 SYDVKM. The CDR3 runs to 13 residues. Trimming pared 7 bases from V and 1 base from J, leaving 11 bases between. The CDR3 protein is CASTIGGSYEQYF. Written as DNA, the CDR3 is TGTGCCAGCACCATCGGCGGGTCCTACGAGCAGTACTTC.

V and J are TRBV7-2 and TRBJ2-1, with 7 bases that match TRBD2. Germline V lookup: CDR1 SGHTA, CDR2 FQGNSA. J lost 4 bases, V lost 6 bases, and 9 bases had no gene match. The CDR3 sequence is 15 residues long. CDR3 loop: CASSRVASGYNEQFF. CDR3 in DNA: TGTGCCAGCAGTCGCGTAGCTAGCGGTTACAATGAGCAGTTCTTC.

CDR3 region: CASRPESPRNTEAFF. In DNA, the CDR3 is TGTGCCAGCAGGCCCGAAAGCCCTAGGAACACTGAAGCTTTCTTT. The rearrangement joins TRBV28 to TRBJ1-1; D uncertain. The V and J ends lost 6 bases and 1 base respectively, with 15 bases between them. Germline CDR1 MDHEN, CDR2 SYDVKM. The CDR3 consists of 15 residues.

The chain employs TRBV7-2 and TRBJ2-7; 12 nucleotides align to TRBD2. J gave up 3 bases and V 0 bases, and 0 bases lay outside the gene matches. CDR3 length: 15 amino acids. Germline V gene sequence: CDR1 SGHTA, CDR2 FQGNSA. The CDR3 bases are TGTGCCAGCAGCTTAGCGACTAGCGGGGGCTACGAGCAGTACTTC. This codes for CASSLATSGGYEQYF.

The chain uses TRBV5-1 and TRBJ1-5, with 9 bases aligning to TRBD1. The length of the CDR3 is 16 residues. Germline lookup yields CDR1 SGHRS and CDR2 YFSETQ. The J segment lost 0 bases and the V segment lost 7 bases, leaving 8 bases of the junction unmatched. Here the CDR3 DNA reads TGCGCCAGCCCAAACAGGGGGCACGATAGCAATCAGCCCCAGCATTTT. It translates to CASPNRGHDSNQPQHF.

V is TRBV7-3 and J is TRBJ2-6; D is unclear. From germline, CDR1 is SGHTA and CDR2 FQGTGA. The CDR3 sequence is 14 residues long. V lost 5 bases to trimming and J lost 0 bases, with 5 bases between them. The CDR3 loop reads CASSPGSGANVLTF. As DNA, the CDR3 is TGTGCCAGCAGCCCGGGCTCTGGGGCCAACGTCCTGACTTTC.

V gene TRBV2 combines with J gene TRBJ1-3; D is undetermined. CDR1 and CDR2 from the germline V gene are SNHLY and FYNNEI. V lost 4 bases and J lost 1, with 14 bases in between. The CDR3 sequence is 16 residues long. CDR3: CASSVLGLPSGNTIYF. The CDR3 region has the DNA TGTGCCAGCAGTGTTTTGGGCCTCCCGTCTGGAAACACCATATATTTT.

The V call is TRBV5-1, the J call TRBJ2-7; 13 positions match TRBD2. V trimming: 0 bases; J trimming: 4 bases; junction bases outside the gene matches: 7. Germline V gene lookup returns CDR1 SGHRS and CDR2 YFSETQ. The CDR3 has 17 residues. CDR3 sequence: CASSLGPLTSGRYEQYF. CDR3 DNA: TGCGCCAGCAGCTTGGGCCCGCTGACTAGCGGGAGGTACGAGCAGTACTTC.

Turning to this clone: The junction departs from germline at one end; a sequencing error may be responsible. Different DNA sequences within this sample yield the same CDR3. V is TRBV7-8 and J is TRBJ1-1; D gene unclear. Germline CDR1 reads SGHVS; CDR2 reads FQNEAQ. This CDR3 has 13 amino acids. The CDR3 protein is CASRLVEQTEAFF. DNA for the CDR3: TGCGCCAGCAGACTAGTGGAACAGACTGAAGCTTTCTTT.

The chain is built from TRBV7-2 and TRBJ2-7; D is unresolved. This CDR3 is 12 amino acids long. Germline assignment: CDR1 SGHTA and CDR2 FQGNSA. V lost 6 bases and J 3 bases, leaving 9 bases between the germline ends. CDR3 DNA: TGTGCCAGCAGTCGCCTACTCTACGAGCAGTACTTC. Its translation is CASSRLLYEQYF.

Only one count was recorded for this clone. The V call is TRBV30, the J call TRBJ2-1; 7 bases align to TRBD2. Germline V gene data show CDR1 as GTSNPN and CDR2 as SVGIG (reference sequence). The V gene end was trimmed by 5 bases and the J gene end by 0 bases; junction bases not matched to a gene: 4. The CDR3 has 14 amino acids. CDR3 in DNA: TGTGCCTGGCAAGCGGGGAGCTCCTACAATGAGCAGTTCTTC. Protein product: CAWQAGSSYNEQFF.

The rearrangement links TRBV19 to TRBJ1-2; D may be TRBD1 (6 bases). The V gene lost 7 bases and the J gene lost 6 bases, with 15 bases spanning the gap. Germline V gene sequence: CDR1 LNHDA, CDR2 SQIVND (reference sequence). The CDR3 loop spans 13 amino acids. The CDR3 coding sequence is TGTGCCAGTACCCAGGGGCTATCTAATGGCTACACCTTC. This sequence encodes CASTQGLSNGYTF.

The chain joins TRBV7-8 to TRBJ1-1; 9 positions match TRBD1. The CDR3 contains 13 residues. J was trimmed by 7 bases and V by 7 bases; bases with no gene match: 7. Germline V gives CDR1 SGHVS, CDR2 FQNEAQ. The CDR3 coding sequence is TGTGCCAGCACCCCGGACAGGGGTTTTGAAGCTTTCTTT. As protein: CASTPDRGFEAFF.

The V and J genes are TRBV2 and TRBJ1-5; the match to TRBD1 covers 9 bases. Germline values: CDR1 SNHLY, CDR2 FYNNEI. V trimming: 6 bases; J trimming: 4 bases; junction bases outside the gene matches: 16. CDR3 size: 18 residues. The CDR3 reads CASSQHSDRGTVNQPQHF. The DNA of the CDR3 is TGTGCCAGCAGCCAACACTCGGACAGGGGTACTGTTAATCAGCCCCAGCATTTT.

This clone was counted only a few times. V usage is TRBV27 and J usage is TRBJ2-7, with TRBD1 as a possible D gene (5 bases). The V end was cut by 5 bases, the J end by 3 bases, with 11 bases between. This CDR3 has 13 residues. Germline V gives CDR1 MNHEY, CDR2 SMNVEV (reference sequence). CDR3 region: CASSVIDSYEQYF. CDR3 sequence (DNA): TGTGCCAGCAGTGTAATCGACAGCTACGAGCAGTACTTC.

The genes are TRBV6-5 and TRBJ2-7, with 8 bases lining up with TRBD1. CDR3 length: 16 amino acids. The germline V gene has CDR1 MNHEY and CDR2 SVGAGI. Trimming removed 2 bases from V and 2 bases from J; junction bases left unmatched: 8. Here the CDR3 DNA reads TGTGCCAGCAGTTACCTCCGAGGACAGGGTACCTACGAGCAGTACTTC. Its translation is CASSYLRGQGTYEQYF.